The rows below give T cell receptor beta chains drawn from one sample of a study of vaccination effects on CD4 cells after COVID-19. For these TCRs, the target antigens are not known. Method: immunoSEQ multiplex PCR; TCRdb's copy keeps in-frame clones and lacks some. This sample carries tens of thousands of clones, roughly 73% of them seen once, and the ten largest clones take 1% to 1.5%. The material was CD4+ T cells from PBMCs cultured with HCoV-229E spike peptides, obtained after COVID-19 vaccination. The receptor set was obtained from a human donor who received a COVID-19 vaccine. CDR3s include the opening cysteine and the closing phenylalanine or tryptophan. Part of the rows lack a size; the others show once, few, many or a class for expanded clones.

CDR3 protein: CSVGGQVESPETQYF
V gene: TRBV29-1
J gene: TRBJ2-5
CDR3 length: 15
clone size: .

CDR3 protein: CATYRDEKLFF
V gene: TRBV19
J gene: TRBJ1-4
CDR3 length: 11
clone size: few

CDR3 protein: CASSSDMNTEAFF
V gene: TRBV5-1
J gene: TRBJ1-1
CDR3 length: 13
clone size: .

CDR3 protein: CASSLGGNGNTIYF
V gene: TRBV19
J gene: TRBJ1-3
CDR3 length: 14
clone size: .

CDR3 protein: CASSFLGQPYGYTF
V gene: TRBV19
J gene: TRBJ1-2
CDR3 length: 14
clone size: .

CDR3 protein: CASSELGTEAFF
V gene: TRBV2
J gene: TRBJ1-1
CDR3 length: 12
clone size: few

CDR3 protein: CASSPRSWAKNIQYF
V gene: TRBV4-1
J gene: TRBJ2-4
CDR3 length: 15
clone size: .

CDR3 protein: CASSPDFNSPLHF
V gene: TRBV6-4
J gene: TRBJ1-6
CDR3 length: 13
clone size: .

CDR3 protein: CASSNRQGRGYQPQHF
V gene: TRBV19
J gene: TRBJ1-5
CDR3 length: 16
clone size: .

CDR3 protein: CASSTGPGANVLTF
V gene: TRBV19
J gene: TRBJ2-6
CDR3 length: 14
clone size: once

CDR3 protein: CASSHDLGAPVNYGYTF
V gene: TRBV3-1/TRBV3-2
J gene: TRBJ1-2
CDR3 length: 17
clone size: once

CDR3 protein: CASSLETIGQTQYF
V gene: TRBV5-1
J gene: TRBJ2-5
CDR3 length: 14
clone size: .

CDR3 protein: CASSFSRGGTEAFF
V gene: TRBV6-5
J gene: TRBJ1-1
CDR3 length: 14
clone size: once

CDR3 protein: CASSTGGTNTEAFF
V gene: TRBV6-6
J gene: TRBJ1-1
CDR3 length: 14
clone size: few